Each of the 22 T cell receptor beta chains below was sequenced from the same sample in a study of blood T cell repertoires in COVID-19. This table comes from immunoSEQ multiplex PCR, and its TCRdb copy is limited to in-frame clones, with some not included. The sample has about 110,000 clones, approximately 68% seen once; the top ten hold around 7.3%. The sequencing sample was made of peripheral blood. Receptors were obtained from a woman in her sixties or seventies with acute or convalescent COVID-19.

As concerns this clone: One end of the junction is discordant with germline, which a read error may explain. The chain carries TRBV12-3 or TRBV12-4 and TRBJ1-1; TRBD1 aligns across 9 bases. CDR3 length: 13 residues. This CDR3 reads CASSLGGQGGFRF. DNA for the CDR3: TGTGCCAGCAGTTTAGGGGGACAGGGAGGATTCCGGTTT.

The chain links TRBV2 to TRBJ2-3; D perhaps matches TRBD2 (5 bases). Between the trimmed V and J ends, which lost 9 bases and 3 bases, there was a span of 16 bases. The length of the CDR3 is 14 residues. In germline, CDR1 is SNHLY, CDR2 FYNNEI. DNA for the CDR3: TGTGCCAGTAACCTAGTTAGGAGGACAGATACGCAGTATTTT. Translating it yields CASNLVRRTDTQYF. Looking up the rest from reference TRBV2 and TRBJ2-3 gives the full variable domain: EPEVTQTPSHQVTQMGQEVILRCVPISNHLYFYWYRQILGQKVEFLVSFYNNEISEKSEIFDDQFSVERPDGSNFTLKIRSTKLEDSAMYFCASNLVRRTDTQYFGPGTRLTVL.

The gene calls are TRBV24-1 and TRBJ2-5, with a possible D match to TRBD2 (6 bases). This CDR3 contains 15 residues. The germline gives CDR1 KGHDR, CDR2 SFDVKD. Trimming removed 3 bases at V and 5 bases at J, with 15 bases between. CDR3 in amino acids: CATSDPQPGRETQYF. The CDR3 region has the DNA TGTGCCACCAGTGATCCTCAACCAGGGAGGGAGACCCAGTACTTC.

The chain recombines TRBV11-2 with TRBJ1-1; tentative D call: TRBD1 (5 bases). CDR3 size: 16 residues. Trimming shortened V by 1 base and J by 1 base, and 13 bases separated the two germline ends. CDR1 is SGHAT, CDR2 FQNNGV, per germline. The CDR3 region has the DNA TGTGCCAGCAGCTTAGCAACAGGCCGAGGGAACACTGAAGCTTTCTTT. This sequence encodes CASSLATGRGNTEAFF.

The rearrangement uses TRBV18 and TRBJ1-4; D possibly corresponds to TRBD1 (5 bases). V was pared by 1 base and J by 0 bases, with 9 bases between. The V gene's germline CDR1 is KGHSH and CDR2 LQKENI. The CDR3 runs to 16 residues. CDR3 nucleotide sequence: TGTGCCAGCTCACCACAGGGGATGGCAACTAATGAAAAACTGTTTTTT. Protein: CASSPQGMATNEKLFF. The complete variable domain, with remaining parts taken from reference TRBV18 and TRBJ1-4, reads NAGVMQNPRHLVRRRGQEARLRCSPMKGHSHVYWYRQLPEEGLKFMVYLQKENIIDESGMPKERFSAEFPKEGPSILRIQQVVRGDSAAYFCASSPQGMATNEKLFFGSGTQLSVL.

The chain employs TRBV27 and TRBJ1-2; 8 bases agree with TRBD1. The germline V gene encodes CDR1 MNHEY and CDR2 SMNVEV (reference sequence). The CDR3 runs to 15 residues. The V and J ends lost 5 bases and 0 bases, in that order; junction bases with no gene match: 5. The CDR3 region is CASSLGTGANYGYTF. The DNA for the CDR3 is TGTGCCAGCAGTCTCGGGACAGGAGCTAACTATGGCTACACCTTC.

This sequence joins TRBV9 and TRBJ1-1; D unclear. The germline CDR1 and CDR2 sequences are SGDLS and YYNGEE. The ends were cut back, 2 bases at V and 12 bases at J, with 8 bases in the middle. CDR3 length: 10 amino acids. The CDR3 loop reads CASSVAGTFF. In DNA, the CDR3 is TGTGCCAGCAGCGTCGCAGGAACTTTCTTT.

The genes are TRBV27 and TRBJ1-2; D is ambiguous. The V gene's germline CDR1 is MNHEY and CDR2 SMNVEV (reference sequence). V gave up 0 bases and J gave up 2 bases, with 4 bases separating them. The CDR3 consists of 13 residues. The CDR3 loop is CASSLSANYGYTF. In nucleotides, the CDR3 is TGTGCCAGCAGTTTATCAGCCAACTATGGCTACACCTTC.

This rearrangement joins TRBV21-1 to TRBJ1-1. TRBV21-1 is flagged as a pseudogene. CDR3 size: 14 residues. The CDR3 coding sequence is TGTGCCAGCAGCAAAATAACGGTGAACACTGAAGCTTTCTTT. It encodes CASSKITVNTEAFF.

The rearrangement uses TRBV5-1 and TRBJ2-2; 11 bases align to TRBD1. The germline V gene has CDR1 SGHRS and CDR2 YFSETQ. The ends lost 3 bases at V and 4 bases at J; junction bases unmatched: 5. CDR3 length: 16 amino acids. This chain's CDR3 is CASSSSGTGGTGELFF. DNA for the CDR3: TGCGCCAGCAGCTCGAGCGGGACAGGGGGCACCGGGGAGCTGTTTTTT.

The gene calls are TRBV7-9 and TRBJ1-6; 7 positions match TRBD1. J gave up 3 bases and V 3 bases, and 2 bases lay outside the gene matches. Germline V lookup: CDR1 SEHNR, CDR2 FQNEAQ (reference sequence). The CDR3 totals 15 residues. The CDR3: CASSLGTVYNSPLHF. The CDR3 region has the DNA TGTGCCAGCAGCTTGGGGACAGTCTATAATTCACCCCTCCACTTT.

About this clone: Other DNA sequences in the same sample also yield this CDR3. The chain links TRBV28 to TRBJ1-1; D is unclear. CDR1 is MDHEN, CDR2 SYDVKM, per germline. This CDR3 region has 13 residues. Between the trimmed V and J ends, which lost 3 bases and 3 bases, there was a span of 8 bases. The CDR3 DNA reads TGTGCCAGCAGTTTGCGTCGGGACACTGAAGCTTTCTTT. Protein: CASSLRRDTEAFF.

V gene TRBV27 combines with J gene TRBJ1-1, with a weak D call TRBD1 (5 bases). Germline loops: CDR1 MNHEY, CDR2 SMNVEV (reference sequence). V lost 6 bases and J lost 1, with 12 bases in between. The length of the CDR3 is 14 residues. The CDR3 nucleotides are TGTGCCAGCAGGAGAGCGGGGACGAACACTGAAGCTTTCTTT. This sequence encodes CASRRAGTNTEAFF.

This clone has just one count. The chain combines TRBV19 with TRBJ1-6; 8 bases are a match to TRBD1. The V segment lost 5 bases and the J segment 8 bases; nucleotides outside the gene matches: 2. This CDR3 contains 13 residues. Germline V gives CDR1 LNHDA, CDR2 SQIVND (reference sequence). The chain's CDR3 is CASSDRGHSPLHF. The CDR3, as DNA: TGTGCCAGTAGTGACAGGGGCCATTCACCCCTCCACTTT.

The sample holds a few counts of this clone. V and J are TRBV6-2 or TRBV6-3 and TRBJ2-7; no definite D call. Germline values: CDR1 MNHEY, CDR2 SVGEGT. This CDR3 contains 11 residues. Trimming removed 5 bases from V and 3 bases from J, with 5 bases in between. The CDR3 reads CASSISYEQYF. The CDR3 bases are TGTGCCAGCAGTATCAGCTACGAGCAGTACTTC.

V and J are TRBV24-1 and TRBJ2-1; 12 nucleotides line up with TRBD2. The J segment lost 7 bases and the V segment lost 3 bases, leaving 6 bases of the junction unmatched. Germline CDR1 is KGHDR and CDR2 is SFDVKD. CDR3 size: 16 residues. CDR3 bases: TGTGCCACCAGTGATATTAGGACTAGCGGGGTTAATGAGCAGTTCTTC. It yields the protein CATSDIRTSGVNEQFF.

This clone was seen only a few times. The V gene is TRBV5-4, the J gene TRBJ1-3, with D hard to call. The CDR3 is 14 amino acids. CDR1 and CDR2 from the germline V gene are SGHNT and YYREEE (reference sequence). V lost 2 bases to trimming and J lost 0 bases, with 6 bases between them. The CDR3 nucleotides are TGTGCCAGCAGCTTTACCGGCTCTGGAAACACCATATATTTT. Amino acids: CASSFTGSGNTIYF.

V usage is TRBV5-5 and J usage is TRBJ1-4; possible D gene TRBD1, 5 bases. V was trimmed by 0 bases and J by 8 bases, leaving 14 bases between them. Per germline, CDR1 SGHKS and CDR2 YYEKEE (reference sequence). CDR3 length equals 15 residues. CDR3 in amino acids: CASSLVASQGEKLFF. Here the CDR3 DNA reads TGTGCCAGCAGCTTGGTGGCCAGTCAGGGCGAAAAACTGTTTTTT.

The chain links TRBV5-5 to TRBJ1-5; D is uncertain. Trimming pared 1 base from V and 0 bases from J, leaving 20 bases between. Germline V gene data show CDR1 as SGHKS and CDR2 as YYEKEE (reference sequence). There are 19 residues in the CDR3. CDR3 residues: CASSLISPGLGSSNQPQHF. In DNA, the CDR3 is TGTGCCAGCAGCTTGATAAGTCCTGGGTTGGGGAGTAGCAATCAGCCCCAGCATTTT.

This clone showed up just once. The chain recombines TRBV7-2 with TRBJ2-7; 8 nucleotides agree with TRBD2. Germline CDR1 and CDR2: SGHTA and FQGNSA. The CDR3 runs 15 residues. V shed 4 bases and J 2 bases; nucleotides not matched to a gene: 7. CDR3: CASSSQSSGPYEQYF. The CDR3 bases are TGTGCCAGCAGCTCCCAGTCTAGCGGGCCCTACGAGCAGTACTTC.

This clone was seen a few times. The chain links TRBV9 to TRBJ1-6; tentatively, D is TRBD1 (6 bases). The CDR3 length is 16 residues. Germline V gene lookup returns CDR1 SGDLS and CDR2 YYNGEE. Trimming shortened V by 4 bases and J by 4 bases, and 15 bases separated the two germline ends. The CDR3 sequence is CASSFGTSPYNSPLHF. The CDR3 DNA reads as TGTGCCAGCAGCTTCGGGACAAGTCCATATAATTCACCCCTCCACTTT.

The chain employs TRBV5-3 and TRBJ2-7; perhaps TRBD2 as D (6 bases). TRBV5-3 is an open reading frame whose function is uncertain. V was shortened by 2 bases and J by 4 bases, with 22 bases between the two germline ends. The CDR3 extends over 17 amino acids. The CDR3 here is CARSFCLRDSDLYEQYF. The CDR3 DNA reads TGTGCCAGAAGCTTCTGCCTCCGGGACTCGGACCTATACGAGCAGTACTTC.